Below are 8 T cell receptor beta chains sequenced from a single sample in a study of cytotoxic CD8 clonotypes in ibrutinib-treated CLL. Profiling relied on immunoSEQ multiplex PCR, and the TCRdb table lists in-frame clones only, not all of them. The sample includes about 150,000 clones, about 76% of them seen just once. The material sequenced was PBMCs, taken after 24 months of ibrutinib treatment. These receptor sequences come from a human donor with chronic lymphocytic leukemia.

CDR3 in amino acids: CASSPGAGELFF. The CDR3 nucleotides are TGTGCCAGCAGCCCGGGAGCCGGGGAGCTGTTTTTT. The chain joins TRBV5-6 to TRBJ2-2; D is possibly TRBD2 (6 bases). The CDR3 length is 12 residues. V was pared by 4 bases and J by 6 bases, with 7 bases between. Germline lookup yields CDR1 SGHDT and CDR2 YYEEEE.

The chain combines TRBV5-1 with TRBJ1-6; a weak D match, TRBD1 (6 bases). The CDR3 has 19 amino acids. The germline V gene has CDR1 SGHRS and CDR2 YFSETQ. Trimming took 2 bases from V and 7 from J, leaving 25 bases between them. CDR3 nucleotides: TGCGCCAGCAGCTTTAGTACCACCGGCGGGGGGCCCCTCAATTCACCCCTCCACTTT. This gives the protein CASSFSTTGGGPLNSPLHF.

The chain is built from TRBV6-5 and TRBJ1-2; no reliable D call. The ends were cut back, 0 bases at V and 4 bases at J, with 9 bases in the middle. This CDR3 spans 14 amino acids. The V gene's germline CDR1 is MNHEY and CDR2 SVGAGI. CDR3 sequence reads: CASSYSRQSYGYTF. CDR3 sequence (DNA): TGTGCCAGCAGTTACTCGAGGCAGAGCTATGGCTACACCTTC.

The J gene is TRBJ1-5, the V gene TRBV11-2; D is undetermined. The CDR3 totals 13 residues. Germline V lookup: CDR1 SGHAT, CDR2 FQNNGV. V lost 6 bases and J 3 bases, leaving 9 bases between the germline ends. CDR3 DNA: TGTGCCAGCAGTTCGGCCCCCAATCAGCCCCAGCATTTT. Translated: CASSSAPNQPQHF.

This chain links TRBV4-2 with TRBJ1-4; D possibly corresponds to TRBD1 (6 bases). V was pared by 7 bases and J by 0 bases, with 15 bases between. This CDR3 spans 16 amino acids. CDR1 is LGHNA and CDR2 is YNFKEQ in the germline V gene. The CDR3 reads CASTKDSSATNEKLFF. In DNA form, the CDR3 reads TGTGCCAGCACCAAGGACAGTTCCGCAACTAATGAAAAACTGTTTTTT.

The chain combines TRBV4-2 with TRBJ2-5; 13 positions match TRBD2. J lost 2 bases, V lost 6 bases, and 9 bases had no gene match. This CDR3 has 17 amino acids. Germline V CDR1 and CDR2: LGHNA, YNFKEQ. The CDR3 sequence is CASRGGLAGDQQETQYF. The CDR3 nucleotides are TGTGCCAGCAGGGGTGGACTAGCGGGGGACCAACAAGAGACCCAGTACTTC.

The V and J genes are TRBV28 and TRBJ1-2; 9 bases are shared with TRBD1. The J segment lost 4 bases and the V segment lost 5 bases, leaving 8 bases of the junction unmatched. CDR3 length: 15 residues. Germline lookup yields CDR1 MDHEN and CDR2 SYDVKM. In nucleotides, the CDR3 is TGTGCCAGCAGTCAACTCGACAGGGGGGGCTATGGCTACACCTTC. Encoded protein: CASSQLDRGGYGYTF.

This clone appeared a single time. The chain is built from TRBV19 and TRBJ1-6; D not certain. Trimming took 1 base from V and 7 from J, leaving 8 bases between them. CDR1 and CDR2 from the germline V gene are LNHDA and SQIVND (reference sequence). This CDR3 is built from 14 residues. In DNA form, the CDR3 reads TGTGCCAGTAGTATAGGCGGCTTAAATTCACCCCTCCACTTT. This sequence encodes CASSIGGLNSPLHF.